This is a list of T cell receptor beta chains from one sample in a study of T cells in Graves' hyperthyroidism and ophthalmopathy. MiXCR was run by TCRdb on the multiplex PCR reads, yielding one entry per CDR3 protein. The data contain 50,000 to 60,000 distinct CDR3 sequences, roughly 49% of them singletons. Sequencing was done on a sample of blood. The receptors originated from a woman in her twenties or thirties with Graves' ophthalmopathy. Each CDR3 is given with its conserved first and last residue. D genes are given only for firm matches. Clone size appears in some rows only: once, few, many, or a class for an expanded clone.

cdr3_aa cdr3_nt d_call cdr3_length j_call clone_size v_call
CATHREDYGYTF TGTGCCACACACAGGGAAGACTATGGCTACACCTTC . 12 TRBJ1-2 medium-sized TRBV15
CASSPGTRENIQYF TGTGCCAGCTCACCCGGGACTCGGGAAAACATTCAGTACTTC . 14 TRBJ2-4 . TRBV18
CSARLLVGTDTQFF TGCAGTGCTAGACTACTCGTTGGCACAGATACTCAGTTCTTC . 14 TRBJ2-1 . TRBV20-1
CASSPGSEGNTEAFF TGTGCCAGCAGCCCGGGATCGGAGGGGAACACTGAAGCTTTCTTT . 15 TRBJ1-1 many TRBV4-2
CSARVRGRATDTQYF TGCAGTGCTAGAGTGCGCGGGAGGGCCACAGATACGCAGTATTTT TRBD2 15 TRBJ2-3 . TRBV20-1
CASSLERGETQYF TGTGCCAGCAGTTTAGAGCGGGGCGAGACCCAGTACTTC TRBD2 13 TRBJ2-5 many TRBV12-3/TRBV12-4
CASRQGSYEQYF TGTGCCAGCAGACAGGGTTCCTACGAGCAGTACTTC TRBD1 12 TRBJ2-7 many TRBV24-1
CATSESKSNSPLHF TGTGCCACCAGTGAGAGTAAGAGCAATTCACCCCTCCACTTT . 14 TRBJ1-6 medium-sized TRBV24-1
CASSPRTSGIEQGEQYF TGTGCCAGCTCACCAAGGACTAGCGGGATAGAACAGGGCGAGCAGTACTTC TRBD2 17 TRBJ2-7 . TRBV18
CATSGQGHGYTF TGTGCCACCAGTGGACAGGGCCATGGCTACACCTTC TRBD1 12 TRBJ1-2 . TRBV24-1
CASSETGGVQPQHF TGTGCCAGCAGCGAAACAGGGGGCGTTCAGCCCCAGCATTTT TRBD1 14 TRBJ1-5 many TRBV6-2/TRBV6-3
CASSIRSTPYEQYF TGTGCCAGCAGCATACGCTCGACCCCCTACGAGCAGTACTTC . 14 TRBJ2-7 many TRBV11-1
CASNPGLITYEQYF TGTGCCAGTAACCCGGGACTCATAACCTACGAGCAGTACTTC . 14 TRBJ2-7 . TRBV2
CASNRIAGQNEQFF TGTGCCAGCAACCGAATAGCGGGTCAAAATGAGCAGTTCTTC TRBD2 14 TRBJ2-1 . TRBV2
CASSRQGGVGEQYF TGTGCCAGCAGCCGTCAGGGGGGTGTAGGCGAGCAGTACTTC . 14 TRBJ2-7 many TRBV5-5
CSTRREKTQYF TGCAGTACTAGAAGAGAAAAGACCCAGTACTTC . 11 TRBJ2-5 once TRBV20-1
CASGAGGIHQETQYF TGTGCCAGCGGCGCAGGAGGGATCCACCAAGAGACCCAGTACTTC . 15 TRBJ2-5 . TRBV9
CATGRTGAEAFF TGTGCCACCGGCCGGACAGGGGCGGAAGCTTTCTTT TRBD1 12 TRBJ1-1 . TRBV24-1
CASSRTGTGDTEAFF TGTGCCAGCAGCAGGACCGGGACAGGGGACACTGAAGCTTTCTTT TRBD1 15 TRBJ1-1 . TRBV6-5
CASSLGLVGRNEQFF TGTGCCAGCAGCTTAGGGCTAGTGGGACGCAATGAGCAGTTCTTC . 15 TRBJ2-1 many TRBV7-2
CSARLQDYGYTF TGCAGTGCTAGACTACAGGATTATGGCTACACCTTC . 12 TRBJ1-2 medium-sized TRBV20-1
CSAQLGQGALSYGYTF TGCAGTGCCCAATTGGGACAGGGGGCCCTTAGTTATGGCTACACCTTC TRBD1 16 TRBJ1-2 . TRBV20-1
CASSLEGVGYEQYF TGTGCCAGCAGCTTAGAGGGGGTCGGGTACGAGCAGTACTTC . 14 TRBJ2-7 few TRBV7-9
CSVERGLEETQYF TGCAGCGTTGAGCGGGGCTTAGAAGAGACCCAGTACTTC . 13 TRBJ2-5 . TRBV29-1
CSAREASGMGNEQFF TGCAGTGCTAGAGAGGCTAGCGGGATGGGTAATGAGCAGTTCTTC TRBD2 15 TRBJ2-1 many TRBV20-1
CSSGTGGRETQYF TGCAGTTCCGGGACAGGGGGCCGGGAGACCCAGTACTTC TRBD1 13 TRBJ2-5 . TRBV20-1
CATSSQGPVRTDTQYF TGTGCCACCAGCAGCCAAGGGCCAGTACGAACAGATACGCAGTATTTT . 16 TRBJ2-3 . TRBV15
CSGSNRYQETQYF TGCAGTGGGTCTAACAGGTACCAAGAGACCCAGTACTTC . 13 TRBJ2-5 . TRBV20-1
CASRPTSAHEQYF TGTGCCAGCAGACCGACTAGCGCCCACGAGCAGTACTTC TRBD2 13 TRBJ2-7 many TRBV12-3/TRBV12-4
CASSASTGDNEQFF TGTGCCAGCAGCGCGTCGACAGGGGACAATGAGCAGTTCTTC TRBD1 14 TRBJ2-1 many TRBV9
CASSVGTVYEQYF TGTGCCAGCAGCGTAGGGACAGTATACGAGCAGTACTTC . 13 TRBJ2-7 many TRBV9
CASSPRARQFF TGTGCCAGCAGCCCGCGGGCTCGGCAGTTCTTC . 11 TRBJ2-1 . TRBV7-3
CASGSGGGNTEALF TGTGCTAGTGGTTCCGGGGGCGGGAACACGGAAGCTCTCTTT . 14 TRBJ1-1 . TRBV12-5
CASSLVGQGVGGEQFF TGTGCCAGCAGTTTAGTGGGACAGGGTGTTGGAGGTGAGCAGTTCTTC TRBD1 16 TRBJ2-1 . TRBV12-3/TRBV12-4
CASRGSGSAKAYEQYF TGTGCCAGCAGGGGTAGCGGGAGCGCGAAAGCCTACGAGCAGTACTTC TRBD2 16 TRBJ2-7 many TRBV6-1
CASSWGESFGELFF TGTGCCAGCAGTTGGGGGGAAAGCTTCGGGGAGCTGTTTTTT . 14 TRBJ2-2 many TRBV12-3/TRBV12-4
CASSLMQGATGELFF TGTGCCAGCAGTTTGATGCAGGGGGCCACCGGGGAGCTGTTTTTT TRBD1 15 TRBJ2-2 . TRBV27
CASSRTFYTEAFF TGTGCCAGTAGCCGGACTTTCTACACTGAAGCTTTCTTT . 13 TRBJ1-1 many TRBV19
CSAPQGLRETQYF TGCAGTGCTCCACAGGGGTTACGGGAGACCCAGTACTTC TRBD1 13 TRBJ2-5 many TRBV20-1
CASGQAAGGVYEQYF TGTGCCAGCGGCCAAGCAGCGGGAGGGGTGTACGAGCAGTACTTC TRBD2 15 TRBJ2-7 . TRBV4-2
CASRKTQGLAGKNEHF TGTGCCAGCAGAAAGACACAGGGATTAGCGGGGAAAAATGAGCATTTT . 16 TRBJ1-5 . TRBV6-6
CASSLGLAGGPRAAETQYF TGTGCCAGCAGCTTAGGCTTAGCGGGAGGGCCCCGAGCTGCGGAGACCCAGTACTTC TRBD2 19 TRBJ2-5 once TRBV7-8
CASSQGLAGIYNEQFF TGCGCCAGCAGCCAAGGCCTAGCGGGGATCTACAATGAGCAGTTCTTC TRBD2 16 TRBJ2-1 many TRBV4-1
CASNSVGAASPLHF TGTGCCAGCAATAGTGTTGGGGCAGCATCACCCCTCCACTTT . 14 TRBJ1-6 many TRBV6-5
CSVKRQADQGVAFF TGCAGCGTTAAAAGACAGGCTGACCAGGGGGTGGCTTTCTTT TRBD1 14 TRBJ1-1 many TRBV29-1
CASSLGTRNQPQHF TGTGCCAGCAGCCTAGGGACAAGAAATCAGCCCCAGCATTTT . 14 TRBJ1-5 once TRBV6-1
CSVDLTGNAGELFF TGCAGCGTTGACCTGACAGGGAACGCCGGGGAGCTGTTTTTT TRBD1 14 TRBJ2-2 . TRBV29-1
CASSDGYQPQHF TGTGCCAGCAGTGACGGCTATCAGCCCCAGCATTTT . 12 TRBJ1-5 many TRBV2